The rows below give T cell receptor beta chains drawn from one sample of a study of identical twins. One entry per CDR3 protein, called by TCRdb with MiXCR from the 5' RACE reads. The sample carries 1.5 million to 2 million distinct CDR3 sequences, roughly 35% recorded once. The specimen sequenced was cord blood. The receptors were gathered from a newborn girl in good health. Each CDR3 is given with its conserved first and last residue. D genes are given only for firm matches. Only part of the rows carry a size: once, few, many, or a class if the clone is expanded.

D gene	V gene	clone size	J gene	CDR3 DNA	CDR3 protein
TRBD1	TRBV28	.	TRBJ1-5	TGTGCCAGCACCTCCCGGACAGGGAGGGATCAGCCCCAGCATTTT	CASTSRTGRDQPQHF
.	TRBV6-1	.	TRBJ1-1	TGTGCCAGCAGTGAAGCGCGCAGGGATCGAGCTTTCTTT	CASSEARRDRAFF
.	TRBV20-1	.	TRBJ2-5	TGTAGTGCTAGAGATCGTGGGGGCTTAGTGGAGACCCAGTACTTC	CSARDRGGLVETQYF
.	TRBV5-6	few	TRBJ2-3	TGTGCCAGCAGCTTGGACAGACCCTCTAGCACAGATACGCAGTATTTT	CASSLDRPSSTDTQYF
TRBD1	TRBV27	few	TRBJ2-5	TGTGCCAGCAGTTGGAGGTACAGGGGATCCCAAGAGACCCAGTACTTC	CASSWRYRGSQETQYF
.	TRBV21-1	.	TRBJ2-5	TGTGCCAGCAGCAAAGCGAGATACAATGAGCAGTACTTC	CASSKARYNEQYF
.	TRBV24-1	few	TRBJ1-5	TGTGCCACCAGTGATCCAACATCAGGGCCCAATCAGCCCCAGCATTTT	CATSDPTSGPNQPQHF
.	TRBV7-2	.	TRBJ2-7	TGTGCCAGCAGCTTAACTAAAAAGGCCCAGTACTTC	CASSLTKKAQYF
.	TRBV4-2	many	TRBJ1-5	TGTGCCAGCAGCCAAGACAATCAGCCCCAGCATTTT	CASSQDNQPQHF
.	TRBV5-1	many	TRBJ1-1	TGCGCCAGCAGCTTAAGGGGGGGGACGAACACTGAAGCTTTCTTT	CASSLRGGTNTEAFF
TRBD1	TRBV12-3/TRBV12-4	few	TRBJ2-7	TGTGCCAGCAGTTACGGGACAGTCTACAATGAGCAGTACTTC	CASSYGTVYNEQYF
.	TRBV20-1	few	TRBJ2-7	TGCAGTGCTAGACCCCTACTGGCCTACGAGCAGTACTTC	CSARPLLAYEQYF
.	TRBV12-3/TRBV12-4	few	TRBJ2-4	TGTGCCAGCAGTCTCATCCGGGACATCAAAAGCCCAGCCAAAAACATTCAGTACTTC	CASSLIRDIKSPAKNIQYF
.	TRBV11-2	.	TRBJ2-5	TGTGCCAGCAGCCACCAGTGGGAGACCCAGTACTTC	CASSHQWETQYF
TRBD1	TRBV12-3/TRBV12-4	.	TRBJ2-2	TGTGCCAGCAGTCGGGACAGAACGAACACCGGGGAGCTGTTTTTT	CASSRDRTNTGELFF